This T cell receptor beta chain was sequenced for a study of lymphopenia after photon versus proton radiotherapy. Study outcomes and limitations: Post-nadir TCR diversity decline inversely tracked overall survival among those who died. Under photons, naive T cells and diversity fell while effector/memory populations rose. Oligoclonal CD8+ Temra expansion after nadir drove photon patients' diversity drop.

Details on this clone: The antigen is not known.

Only in-frame clones appear in the TCRdb table, and some are missing; sequencing was by immunoSEQ multiplex PCR. The sample holds tens of thousands of clones; roughly 86% are singletons and the top ten take around a tenth. In germline, CDR1 is SGHAT, CDR2 FQNNGV. This CDR3 region has 11 residues. The chain links TRBV11-2 to TRBJ2-3; D is ambiguous. The clonotype comes from a woman in her seventies with pancreatic cancer. Some clones in this sample may be carry-over from other donors' samples. Sequencing was performed on peripheral blood, taken from a patient treated with proton-based radiotherapy. CDR3 region: CASGLTDTQYF. The CDR3 nucleotides are TGTGCTTCGGGCCTTACAGATACGCAGTATTTT.